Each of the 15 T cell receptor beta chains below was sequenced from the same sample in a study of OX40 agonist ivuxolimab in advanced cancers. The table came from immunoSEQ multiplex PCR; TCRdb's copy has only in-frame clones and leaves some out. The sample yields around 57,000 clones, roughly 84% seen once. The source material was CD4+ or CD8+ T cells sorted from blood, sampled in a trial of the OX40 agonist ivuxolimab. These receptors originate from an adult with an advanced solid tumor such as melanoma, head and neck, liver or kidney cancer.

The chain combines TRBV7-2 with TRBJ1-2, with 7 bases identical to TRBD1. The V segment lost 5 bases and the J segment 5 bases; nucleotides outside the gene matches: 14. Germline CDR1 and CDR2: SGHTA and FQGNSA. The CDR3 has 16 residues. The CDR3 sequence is CASSQQGGDRVYGYTF. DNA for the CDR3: TGTGCCAGCAGCCAACAGGGTGGCGACAGGGTTTATGGCTACACCTTC.

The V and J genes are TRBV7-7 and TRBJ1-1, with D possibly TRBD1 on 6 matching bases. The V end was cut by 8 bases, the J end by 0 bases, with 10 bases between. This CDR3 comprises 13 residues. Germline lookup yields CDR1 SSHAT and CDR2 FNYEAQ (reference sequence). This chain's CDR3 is CASGQNLNTEAFF. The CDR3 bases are TGTGCCAGCGGACAGAATTTGAACACTGAAGCTTTCTTT.

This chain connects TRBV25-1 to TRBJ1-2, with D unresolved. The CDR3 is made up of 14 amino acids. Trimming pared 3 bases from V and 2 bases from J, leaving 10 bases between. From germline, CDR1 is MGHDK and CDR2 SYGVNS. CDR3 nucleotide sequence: TGTGCCAGCAGTGACTATAGGGTGAACTATGGCTACACCTTC. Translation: CASSDYRVNYGYTF.

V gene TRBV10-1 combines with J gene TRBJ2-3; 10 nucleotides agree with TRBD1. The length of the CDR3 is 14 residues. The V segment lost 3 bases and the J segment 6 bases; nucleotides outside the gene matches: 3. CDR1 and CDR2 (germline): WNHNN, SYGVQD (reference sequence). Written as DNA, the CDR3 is TGCGCCAGCAGTGAAGGGACAGGGGTGGATACGCAGTATTTT. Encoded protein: CASSEGTGVDTQYF.

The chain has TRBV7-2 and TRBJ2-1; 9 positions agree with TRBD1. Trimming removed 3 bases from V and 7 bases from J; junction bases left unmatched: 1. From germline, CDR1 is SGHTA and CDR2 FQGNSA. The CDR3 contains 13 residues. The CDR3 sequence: CASSFGQGNEQFF. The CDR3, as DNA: TGTGCCAGCAGCTTCGGACAGGGGAATGAGCAGTTCTTC.

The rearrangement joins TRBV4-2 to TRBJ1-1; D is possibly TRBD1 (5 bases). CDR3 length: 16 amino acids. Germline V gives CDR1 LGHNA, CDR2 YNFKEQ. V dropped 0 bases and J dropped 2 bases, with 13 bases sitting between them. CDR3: CASSQDHRQGNTEAFF. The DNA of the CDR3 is TGTGCCAGCAGCCAAGATCATCGGCAGGGCAACACTGAAGCTTTCTTT.

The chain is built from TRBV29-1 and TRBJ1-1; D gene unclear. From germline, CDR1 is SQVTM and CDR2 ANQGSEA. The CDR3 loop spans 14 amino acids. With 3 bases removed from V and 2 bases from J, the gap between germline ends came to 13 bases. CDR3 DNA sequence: TGCAGCGTTGAGGCAGGTCAGCCTAACACTGAAGCTTTCTTT. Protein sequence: CSVEAGQPNTEAFF.

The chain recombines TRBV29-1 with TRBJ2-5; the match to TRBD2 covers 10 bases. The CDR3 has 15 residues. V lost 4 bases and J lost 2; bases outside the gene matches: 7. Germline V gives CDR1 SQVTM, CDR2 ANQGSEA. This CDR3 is CSVGASGSLQETQYF. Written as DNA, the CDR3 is TGCAGCGTTGGAGCTAGCGGGAGTTTACAAGAGACCCAGTACTTC.

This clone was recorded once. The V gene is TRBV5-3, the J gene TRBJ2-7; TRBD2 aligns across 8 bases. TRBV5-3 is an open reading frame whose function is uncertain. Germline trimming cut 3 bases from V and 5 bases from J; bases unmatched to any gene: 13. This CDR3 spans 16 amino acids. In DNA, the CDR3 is TGTGCCAGAAGCTACCCACGAAAGCGGGAGCCTGACGAGCAGTACTTC. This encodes CARSYPRKREPDEQYF.

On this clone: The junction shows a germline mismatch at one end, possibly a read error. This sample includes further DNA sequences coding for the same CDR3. As DNA, the CDR3 is TGTGCTAGTAGTGAGACCAGGACAGCCCCGGGGGCGGCTGGCTACACCTTC. This sequence encodes CASSETRTAPGAAGYTF. The chain carries TRBV19 and TRBJ1-2, with a tentative D call TRBD1 (6 bases). Germline V gives CDR1 LNHDA, CDR2 SQIVND (reference sequence). CDR3 length equals 17 residues.

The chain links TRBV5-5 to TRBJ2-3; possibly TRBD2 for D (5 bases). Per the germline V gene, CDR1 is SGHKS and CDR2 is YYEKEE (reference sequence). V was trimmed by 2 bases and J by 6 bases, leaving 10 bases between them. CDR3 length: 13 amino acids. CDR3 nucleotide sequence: TGTGCCAGCAGCTTCCGGGGAGCGGATACGCAGTATTTT. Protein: CASSFRGADTQYF.

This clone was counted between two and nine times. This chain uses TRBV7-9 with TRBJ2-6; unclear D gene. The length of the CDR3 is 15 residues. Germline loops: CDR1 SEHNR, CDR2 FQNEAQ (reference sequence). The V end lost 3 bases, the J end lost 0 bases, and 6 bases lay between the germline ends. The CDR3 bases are TGTGCCAGCAGCTTCCGCTCCTCTGGGGCCAACGTCCTGACTTTC. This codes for CASSFRSSGANVLTF.

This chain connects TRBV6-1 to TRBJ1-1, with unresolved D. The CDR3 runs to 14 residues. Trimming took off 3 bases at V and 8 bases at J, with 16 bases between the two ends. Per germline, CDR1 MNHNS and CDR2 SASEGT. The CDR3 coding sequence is TGTGCCAGCAGTGATCAAGTGCGGGGTTTGGAAGCTTTCTTT. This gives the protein CASSDQVRGLEAFF.

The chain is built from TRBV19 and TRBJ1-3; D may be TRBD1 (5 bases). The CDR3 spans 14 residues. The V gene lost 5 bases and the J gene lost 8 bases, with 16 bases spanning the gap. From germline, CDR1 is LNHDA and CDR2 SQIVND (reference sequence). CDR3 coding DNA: TGTGCCAGTAGTGCCACGGGGACCGGGGACACCATATATTTT. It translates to CASSATGTGDTIYF.

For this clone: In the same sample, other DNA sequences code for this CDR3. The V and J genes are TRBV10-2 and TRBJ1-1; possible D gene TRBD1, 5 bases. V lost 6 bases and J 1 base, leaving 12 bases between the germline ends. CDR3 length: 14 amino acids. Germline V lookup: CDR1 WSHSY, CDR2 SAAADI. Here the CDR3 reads CASRPGPSNTEAFF. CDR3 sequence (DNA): TGCGCCAGCAGACCGGGACCGTCGAACACTGAAGCTTTCTTT.